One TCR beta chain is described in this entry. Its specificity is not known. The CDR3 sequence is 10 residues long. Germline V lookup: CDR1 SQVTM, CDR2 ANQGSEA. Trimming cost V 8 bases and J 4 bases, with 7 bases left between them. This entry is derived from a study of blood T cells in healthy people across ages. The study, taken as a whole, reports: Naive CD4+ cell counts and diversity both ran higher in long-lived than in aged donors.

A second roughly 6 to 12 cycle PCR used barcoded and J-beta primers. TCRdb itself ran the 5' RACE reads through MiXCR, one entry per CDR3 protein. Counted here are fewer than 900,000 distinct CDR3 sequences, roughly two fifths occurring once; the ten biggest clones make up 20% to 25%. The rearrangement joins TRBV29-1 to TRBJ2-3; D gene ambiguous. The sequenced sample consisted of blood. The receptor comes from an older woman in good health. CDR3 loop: CSLRADTQYF. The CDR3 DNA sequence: TGCAGCCTACGGGCAGATACGCAGTATTTT.